This T cell receptor beta chain is from a study of shared clonotypes between healthy human individuals. The naive CD8 population came from CD45RO-negative cells selected for CCR7, without terminally differentiated effector memory CD45RA+ cells. Here immunoSEQ multiplex PCR was the method, and the copy in TCRdb shows in-frame clones only, minus some. The top ten hold more than 0.95% of the sample, which has 1.5 million to 2.5 million clones, about 95% seen once. The material sequenced was naive CD8+ T cells sorted from blood. The receptor comes from a man aged 18 to 35 in good health.

The CDR3 is CASSSGRSYNEQFF. CDR3 bases: TGTGCCAGCAGTAGCGGGAGGTCCTACAATGAGCAGTTCTTC. V gene TRBV6-5 combines with J gene TRBJ2-1; TRBD2 matches at 9 bases. Germline V gene data show CDR1 as MNHEY and CDR2 as SVGAGI. The CDR3 sequence is 14 residues long. With 5 bases clipped from V and 1 base from J, the junction kept 0 bases outside the gene matches.